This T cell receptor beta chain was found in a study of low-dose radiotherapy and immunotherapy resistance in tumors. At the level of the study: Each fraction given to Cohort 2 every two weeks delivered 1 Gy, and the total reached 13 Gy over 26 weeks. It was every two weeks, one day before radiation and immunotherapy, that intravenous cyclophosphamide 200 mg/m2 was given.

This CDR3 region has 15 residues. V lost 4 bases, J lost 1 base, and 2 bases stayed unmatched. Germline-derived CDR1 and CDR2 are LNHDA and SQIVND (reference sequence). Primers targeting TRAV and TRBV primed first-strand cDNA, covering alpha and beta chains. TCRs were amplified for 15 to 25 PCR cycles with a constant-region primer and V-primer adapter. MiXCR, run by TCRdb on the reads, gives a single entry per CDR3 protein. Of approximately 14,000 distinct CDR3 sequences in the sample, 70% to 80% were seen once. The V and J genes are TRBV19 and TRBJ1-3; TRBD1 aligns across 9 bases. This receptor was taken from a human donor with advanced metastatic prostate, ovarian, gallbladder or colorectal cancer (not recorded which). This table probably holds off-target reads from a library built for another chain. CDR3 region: CASSTGTGSGNTIYF. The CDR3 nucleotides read TGTGCCAGTAGTACCGGGACAGGGTCTGGAAACACCATATATTTT.